The clone carrying this TCR beta chain appeared a few times. Between the trimmed V and J ends, which lost 0 bases and 2 bases, there was a span of 5 bases. Germline V CDR1 and CDR2: KGHSH, LQKENI. The length of the CDR3 is 15 residues. The data are from a study of CD8+ T cells in alopecia areata. cDNA serving as the sequencing template came from extracted, reverse transcribed RNA. Measured with immunoSEQ multiplex PCR; TCRdb has only the in-frame clones, and not every one. The sample lists fewer than 250,000 clones, less than 45% seen once, with 2.6% in the top ten. Noted treatment: oral pan-JAK inhibitor, 5-10 mg twice daily.

This sequence originates from a human donor with alopecia areata. Specimen: CD4+ T cells sorted from blood, collected at approximately week 37, from a patient treated with tofacitinib. The chain couples TRBV18 to TRBJ2-6, with D perhaps matching TRBD2 (5 bases). CDR3 nucleotides: TGTGCCAGCTCACCACCGAGGGCTGGGGCCAACGTCCTGACTTTC. Its protein is CASSPPRAGANVLTF.